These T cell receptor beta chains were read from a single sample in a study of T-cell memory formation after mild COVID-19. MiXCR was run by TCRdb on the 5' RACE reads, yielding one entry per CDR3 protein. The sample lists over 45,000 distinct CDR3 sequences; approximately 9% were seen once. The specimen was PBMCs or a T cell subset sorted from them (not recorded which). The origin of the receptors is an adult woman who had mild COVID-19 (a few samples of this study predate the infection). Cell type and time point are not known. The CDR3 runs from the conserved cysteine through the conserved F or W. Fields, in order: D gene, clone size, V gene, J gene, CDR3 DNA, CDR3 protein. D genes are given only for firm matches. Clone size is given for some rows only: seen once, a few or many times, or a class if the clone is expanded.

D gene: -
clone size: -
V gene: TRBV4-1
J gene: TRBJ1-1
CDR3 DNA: TGCGCCAGCAGGACGAAGGTGTCGTCGAACACTGAAGCTTTCTTT
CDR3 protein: CASRTKVSSNTEAFF

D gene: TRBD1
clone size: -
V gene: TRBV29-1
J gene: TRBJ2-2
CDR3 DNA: TGCAGCGGTGGACAGGGGGTCGCCGGGGAGCTGTTTTTT
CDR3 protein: CSGGQGVAGELFF

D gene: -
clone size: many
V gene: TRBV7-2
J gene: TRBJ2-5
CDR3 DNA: TGTGCCAGCAGCTCCCCGGGGGCGCTCAGAGAGACCCAGTACTTC
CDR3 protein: CASSSPGALRETQYF

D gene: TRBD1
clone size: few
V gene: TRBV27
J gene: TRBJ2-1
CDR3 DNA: TGTGCCAGCAGTTTGGGGACAGGTGCCTACAATGAGCAGTTCTTC
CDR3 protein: CASSLGTGAYNEQFF

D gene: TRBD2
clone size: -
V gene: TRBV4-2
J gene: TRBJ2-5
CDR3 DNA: TGTGCCAGCAGCCAAGCCCCGCCGGGACTAGACCAAGAGACCCAGTACTTC
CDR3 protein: CASSQAPPGLDQETQYF

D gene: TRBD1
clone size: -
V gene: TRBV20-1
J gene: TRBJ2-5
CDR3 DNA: TGCAGTGCTAGGCCGGGGACAGCACAAGAGACCCAGTACTTC
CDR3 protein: CSARPGTAQETQYF

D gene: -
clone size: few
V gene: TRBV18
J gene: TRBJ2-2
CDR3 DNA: TGTGCCAGCTCACCACAGAGGGAGGACACCGGGGAGCTGTTTTTT
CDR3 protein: CASSPQREDTGELFF

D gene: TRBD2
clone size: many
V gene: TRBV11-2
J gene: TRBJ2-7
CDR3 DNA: TGTGCCAGCAGCTTAGCGGGGGGGTCCTCCTACGAGCAGTACTTC
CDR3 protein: CASSLAGGSSYEQYF

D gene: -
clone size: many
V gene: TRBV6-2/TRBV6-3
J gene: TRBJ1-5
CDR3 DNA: TGTGCCAGCAGATCACTACAGGGCAATCAGCCCCAGCATTTT
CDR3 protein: CASRSLQGNQPQHF

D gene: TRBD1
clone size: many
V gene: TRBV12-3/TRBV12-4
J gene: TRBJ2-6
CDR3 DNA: TGTGCCAGCAGTTCGGGTACACCGGGACAGGGGGCTTCTGGGGCCAACGTCCTGACTTTC
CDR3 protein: CASSSGTPGQGASGANVLTF

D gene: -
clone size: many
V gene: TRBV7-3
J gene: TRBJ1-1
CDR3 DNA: TGTGCCAGCAGCCGGGGGGCGACAAACACTGAAGCTTTCTTT
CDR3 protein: CASSRGATNTEAFF

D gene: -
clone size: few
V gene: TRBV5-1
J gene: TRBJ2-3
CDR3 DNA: TGCGCCAGCAGCCCTATTCACAGAGATACGCAGTATTTT
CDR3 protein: CASSPIHRDTQYF

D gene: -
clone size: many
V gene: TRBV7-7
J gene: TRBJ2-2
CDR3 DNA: TGTGCTAGCAGCCAGAGCGGAAACACCGGGGAGCTGTTTTTT
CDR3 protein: CASSQSGNTGELFF

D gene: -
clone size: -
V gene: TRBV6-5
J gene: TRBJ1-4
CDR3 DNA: TGTGCCAGCAGTCGGACAGCACCTAGAGTAGAAAAACTGTTTTTT
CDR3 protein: CASSRTAPRVEKLFF

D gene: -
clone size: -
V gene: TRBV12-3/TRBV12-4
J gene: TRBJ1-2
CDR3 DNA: TGTGCCAGCAGCTCCACCGCCCCCTATGGCTACACCTTC
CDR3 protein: CASSSTAPYGYTF

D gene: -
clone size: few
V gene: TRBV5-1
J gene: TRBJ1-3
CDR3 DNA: TGCGCCAGCAGCTCCCCGGAGGGCGACTACTCTGGAAACACCATATATTTT
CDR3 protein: CASSSPEGDYSGNTIYF

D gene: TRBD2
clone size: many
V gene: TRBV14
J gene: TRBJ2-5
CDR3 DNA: TGTGCCAGCAGCCAAGATCATAGTATTACTAGCGGGGGCCCCGGGGAGACCCAGTACTTC
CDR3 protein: CASSQDHSITSGGPGETQYF

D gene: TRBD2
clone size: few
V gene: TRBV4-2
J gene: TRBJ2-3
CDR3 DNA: TGTGCCAGCAGCCAAAGGAGGCGCGGGGGGGCCGGAGATACGCAGTATTTT
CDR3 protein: CASSQRRRGGAGDTQYF

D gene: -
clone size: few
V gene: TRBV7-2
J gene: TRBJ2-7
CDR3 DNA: TGTGCCAGCAGCCCCTATCTGAGCTCCTACGAGCAGTACTTC
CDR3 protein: CASSPYLSSYEQYF

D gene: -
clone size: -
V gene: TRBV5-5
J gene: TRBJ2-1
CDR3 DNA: TGTGCCAGCAGTTCCCACGGGGAGCAGTTCTTC
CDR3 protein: CASSSHGEQFF

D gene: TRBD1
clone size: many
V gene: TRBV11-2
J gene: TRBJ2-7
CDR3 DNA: TGTGCCAGCAGCTTAACTGACAGGGTCCCAACCTACGAGCAGTACTTC
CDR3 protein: CASSLTDRVPTYEQYF

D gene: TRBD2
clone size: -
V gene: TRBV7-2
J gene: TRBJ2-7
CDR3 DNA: TGTGCCAGCACCGTATTTAGCGGGAGCTACGAGCAGTACTTC
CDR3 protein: CASTVFSGSYEQYF

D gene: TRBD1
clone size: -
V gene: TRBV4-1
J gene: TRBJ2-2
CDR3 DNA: TGCGCCAGCAGCCAATCCGGGCAGGGGGCCACCGGGGAGCTGTTTTTT
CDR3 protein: CASSQSGQGATGELFF

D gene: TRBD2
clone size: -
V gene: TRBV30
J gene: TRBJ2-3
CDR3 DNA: TGTGCCTGGAGTCCCCCTAGCGGCAACACAGATACGCAGTATTTT
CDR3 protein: CAWSPPSGNTDTQYF

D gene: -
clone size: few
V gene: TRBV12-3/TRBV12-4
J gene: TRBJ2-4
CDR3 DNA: TGTGCCAGCAGTTTCACAGTAGCCAAAAACATTCAGTACTTC
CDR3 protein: CASSFTVAKNIQYF

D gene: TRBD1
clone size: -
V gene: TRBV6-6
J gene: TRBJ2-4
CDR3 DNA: TGTGCCAGCAGAAGACAGGGGGCAATTGGCAAAAACATTCAGTACTTC
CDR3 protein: CASRRQGAIGKNIQYF

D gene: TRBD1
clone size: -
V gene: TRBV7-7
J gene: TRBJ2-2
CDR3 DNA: TGTGCTAGCAGCTCGGGACAGGGTAAATGGAACGGGGAGCTGTTTTTT
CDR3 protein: CASSSGQGKWNGELFF

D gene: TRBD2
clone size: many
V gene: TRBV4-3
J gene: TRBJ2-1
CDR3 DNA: TGCGCCAGCAGCCGAACGGGACTAGCGGCCGAGCAGTTCTTC
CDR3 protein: CASSRTGLAAEQFF

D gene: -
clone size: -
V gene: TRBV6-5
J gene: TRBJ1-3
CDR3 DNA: TGTGCCAGCAGTCGCTTCTCGGCCTCTGGAAACACCATATATTTT
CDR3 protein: CASSRFSASGNTIYF

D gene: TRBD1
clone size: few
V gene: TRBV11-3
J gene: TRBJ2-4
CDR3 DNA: TGTGCCAGCAGCTTAGGACAGGGGAGGCAGTACTTC
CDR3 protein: CASSLGQGRQYF

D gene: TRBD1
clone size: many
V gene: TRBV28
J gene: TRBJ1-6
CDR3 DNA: TGTGCCAGCAGTCTAGACAGGGGAGGGGATAATTCACCCCTCCACTTT
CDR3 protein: CASSLDRGGDNSPLHF

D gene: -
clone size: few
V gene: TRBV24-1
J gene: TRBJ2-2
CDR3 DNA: TGTGCCACCAGTGGCGCTCCTAACGCCGGGGAGCTGTTTTTT
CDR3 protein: CATSGAPNAGELFF

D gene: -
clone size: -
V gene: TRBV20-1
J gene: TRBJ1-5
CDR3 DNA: TGCAGTGCTAGTAGGGGAAGCAATCAGCCCCAGCATTTT
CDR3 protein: CSASRGSNQPQHF

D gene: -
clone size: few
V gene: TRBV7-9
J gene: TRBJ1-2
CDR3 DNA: TGTGCCAGCAGCCAAGGACTATCGGGGCTTTATGGCTACACCTTC
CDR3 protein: CASSQGLSGLYGYTF

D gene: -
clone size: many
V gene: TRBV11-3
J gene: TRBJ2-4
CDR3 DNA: TGTGCCAGCAGCTCCCCTGCAGTGGGTTCAAACATTCAGTACTTC
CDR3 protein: CASSSPAVGSNIQYF

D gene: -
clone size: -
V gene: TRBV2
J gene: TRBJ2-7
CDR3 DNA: TGTGCCAGCAGGGGGGGTCCCTCCTACGAGCAGTACTTC
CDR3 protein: CASRGGPSYEQYF

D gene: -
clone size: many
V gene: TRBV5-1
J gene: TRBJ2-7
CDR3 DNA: TGCGCCAGCAGCTTGGCCGGCTTCTCCTACGAGCAGTACTTC
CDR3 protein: CASSLAGFSYEQYF

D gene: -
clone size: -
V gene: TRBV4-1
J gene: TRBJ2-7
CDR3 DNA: TGCGCCAGCAGCCAAGGGGCAGGGACCGAGCAGTACTTC
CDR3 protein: CASSQGAGTEQYF

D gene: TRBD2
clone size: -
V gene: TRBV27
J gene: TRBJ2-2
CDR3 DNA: TGTGCCAGCAGGGCCCGGGGAGCGGGAGACACCGGGGAGCTGTTTTTT
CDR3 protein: CASRARGAGDTGELFF

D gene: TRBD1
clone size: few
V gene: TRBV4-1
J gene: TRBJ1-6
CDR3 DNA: TGCGCCAGCAGCCAATCGGGGAACAGGGGAAATTCACCCCTCCACTTT
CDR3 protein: CASSQSGNRGNSPLHF

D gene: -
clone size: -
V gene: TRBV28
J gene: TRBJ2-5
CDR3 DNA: TGTGCCAGCAGTTCCCATAGTACCAAGACCCAGTACTTC
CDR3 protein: CASSSHSTKTQYF

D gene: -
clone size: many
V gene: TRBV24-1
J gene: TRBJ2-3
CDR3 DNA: TGTGCCACCAGCGCAGGTAATCCTACAGATACGCAGTATTTT
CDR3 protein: CATSAGNPTDTQYF

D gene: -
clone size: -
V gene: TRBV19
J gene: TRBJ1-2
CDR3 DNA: TGTGCCAGGAGGTACCCTCTGGAGGGCTACACCTTC
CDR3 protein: CARRYPLEGYTF

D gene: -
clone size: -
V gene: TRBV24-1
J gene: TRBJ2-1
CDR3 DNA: TGTGCCACCAGTGACTCCGGGTCCTCCTACAATGAGCAGTTCTTC
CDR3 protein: CATSDSGSSYNEQFF

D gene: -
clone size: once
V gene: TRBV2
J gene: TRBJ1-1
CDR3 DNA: TGTGCCAGCAACCTAGACCGGGGGAACACTGAAGCTTTCTTT
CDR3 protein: CASNLDRGNTEAFF

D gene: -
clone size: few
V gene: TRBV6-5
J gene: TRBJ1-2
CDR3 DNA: TGTGCCAGCAGTTCACAGGGCGGCGGCTACACCTTC
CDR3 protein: CASSSQGGGYTF

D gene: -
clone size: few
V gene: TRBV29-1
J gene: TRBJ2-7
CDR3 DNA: TGCAGCTTCCGGGCCAACTCCTACGAGCAGTACTTC
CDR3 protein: CSFRANSYEQYF

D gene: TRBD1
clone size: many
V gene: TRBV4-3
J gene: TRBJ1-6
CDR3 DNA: TGCGCCAGCAGCCCGACAGGGACAGTCTCACCCCTCCACTTT
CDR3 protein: CASSPTGTVSPLHF

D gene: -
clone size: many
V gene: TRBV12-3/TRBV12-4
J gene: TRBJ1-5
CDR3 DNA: TGTGCCAGCAGGAGGACAGTCACACCCCAGCATTTT
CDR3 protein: CASRRTVTPQHF

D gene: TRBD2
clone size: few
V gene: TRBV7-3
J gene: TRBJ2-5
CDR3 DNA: TGTGCCAGCAGCTTTGGGACTAGCGGGGAGACCCAGTACTTC
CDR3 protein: CASSFGTSGETQYF

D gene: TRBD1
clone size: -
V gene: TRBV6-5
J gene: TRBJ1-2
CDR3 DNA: TGTGCCAGCAGTTTCTGGGACAGGGGGTATGGCTACACCTTC
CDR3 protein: CASSFWDRGYGYTF

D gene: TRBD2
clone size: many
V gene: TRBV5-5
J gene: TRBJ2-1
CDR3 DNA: TGTGCCAGCAGCTTGTCGGGCTTGGCGGGCGGGGGGGCAAGGAATGAGCAGTTCTTC
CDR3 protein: CASSLSGLAGGGARNEQFF

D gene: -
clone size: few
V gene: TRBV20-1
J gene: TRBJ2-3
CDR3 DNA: TGCAGTGCTAGACACCAGAGCACAGATACGCAGTATTTT
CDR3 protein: CSARHQSTDTQYF

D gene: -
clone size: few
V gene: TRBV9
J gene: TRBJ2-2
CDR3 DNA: TGTGCCAGCAGCGTGAGGACTGATACCGGGGAGCTGTTTTTT
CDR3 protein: CASSVRTDTGELFF

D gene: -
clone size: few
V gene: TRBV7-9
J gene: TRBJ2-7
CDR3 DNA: TGTGCCAGCAGCTTAGGGGGGGTCTACGAGCAGTACTTC
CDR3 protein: CASSLGGVYEQYF